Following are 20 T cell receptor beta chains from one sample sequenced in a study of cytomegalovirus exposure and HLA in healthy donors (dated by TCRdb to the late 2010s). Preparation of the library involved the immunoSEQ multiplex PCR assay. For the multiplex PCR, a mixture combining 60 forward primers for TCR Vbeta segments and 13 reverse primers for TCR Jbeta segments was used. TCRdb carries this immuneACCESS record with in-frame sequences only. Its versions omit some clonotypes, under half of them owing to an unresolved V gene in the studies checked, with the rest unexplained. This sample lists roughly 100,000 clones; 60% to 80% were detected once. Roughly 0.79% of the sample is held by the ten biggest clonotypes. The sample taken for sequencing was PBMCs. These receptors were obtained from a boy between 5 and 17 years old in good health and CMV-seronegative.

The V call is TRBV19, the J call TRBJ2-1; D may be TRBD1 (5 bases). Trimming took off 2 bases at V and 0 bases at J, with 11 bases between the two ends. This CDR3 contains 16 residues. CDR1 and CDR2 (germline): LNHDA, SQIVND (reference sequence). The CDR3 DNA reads TGTGCCAGTAGTATAAGGGGTCATAGCTCCTACAATGAGCAGTTCTTC. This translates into CASSIRGHSSYNEQFF.

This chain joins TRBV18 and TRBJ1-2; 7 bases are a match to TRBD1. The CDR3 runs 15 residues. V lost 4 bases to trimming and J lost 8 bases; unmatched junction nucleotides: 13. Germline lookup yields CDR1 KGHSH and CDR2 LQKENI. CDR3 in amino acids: CASSLIPDRAEGYTF. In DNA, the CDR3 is TGTGCCAGCTCACTCATACCAGACAGGGCGGAGGGCTACACCTTC.

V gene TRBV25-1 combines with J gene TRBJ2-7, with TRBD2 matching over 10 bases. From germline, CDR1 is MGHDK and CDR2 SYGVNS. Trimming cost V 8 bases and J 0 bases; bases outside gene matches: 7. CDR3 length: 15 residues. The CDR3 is CASQGGLADSYEQYF. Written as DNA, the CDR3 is TGTGCCAGCCAAGGAGGACTAGCGGACTCCTACGAGCAGTACTTC.

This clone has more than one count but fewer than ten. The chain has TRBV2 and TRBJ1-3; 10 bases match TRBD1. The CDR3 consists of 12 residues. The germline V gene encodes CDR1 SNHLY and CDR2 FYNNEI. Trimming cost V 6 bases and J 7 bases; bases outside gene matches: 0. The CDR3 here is CASRDRGNTIYF. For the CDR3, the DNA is TGTGCCAGCAGGGACAGGGGGAACACCATATATTTT.

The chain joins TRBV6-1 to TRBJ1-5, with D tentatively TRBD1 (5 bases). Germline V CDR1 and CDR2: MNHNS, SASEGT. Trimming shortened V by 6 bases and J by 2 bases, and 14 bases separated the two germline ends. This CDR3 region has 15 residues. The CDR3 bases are TGTGCCAGCAGATGGGGCCGGGTGGGCAATCAGCCCCAGCATTTT. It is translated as CASRWGRVGNQPQHF.

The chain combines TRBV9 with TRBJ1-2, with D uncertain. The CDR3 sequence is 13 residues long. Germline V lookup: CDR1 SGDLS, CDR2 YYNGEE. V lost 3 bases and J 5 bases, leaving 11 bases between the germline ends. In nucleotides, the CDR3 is TGTGCCAGCAGCGGGGAGCCCGCATATGGCTACACCTTC. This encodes CASSGEPAYGYTF.

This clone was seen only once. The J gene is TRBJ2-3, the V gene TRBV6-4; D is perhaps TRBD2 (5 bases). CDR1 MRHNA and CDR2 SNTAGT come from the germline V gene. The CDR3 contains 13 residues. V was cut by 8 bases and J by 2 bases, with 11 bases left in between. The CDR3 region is CASRAEFTDTQYF. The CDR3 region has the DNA TGTGCCAGCCGAGCGGAGTTCACAGATACGCAGTATTTT.

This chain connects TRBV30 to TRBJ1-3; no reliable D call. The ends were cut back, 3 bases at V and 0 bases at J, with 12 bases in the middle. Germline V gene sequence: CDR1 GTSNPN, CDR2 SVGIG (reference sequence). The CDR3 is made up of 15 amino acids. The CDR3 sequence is CAWSLPLVSGNTIYF. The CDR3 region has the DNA TGTGCCTGGAGCCTCCCACTTGTCTCTGGAAACACCATATATTTT.

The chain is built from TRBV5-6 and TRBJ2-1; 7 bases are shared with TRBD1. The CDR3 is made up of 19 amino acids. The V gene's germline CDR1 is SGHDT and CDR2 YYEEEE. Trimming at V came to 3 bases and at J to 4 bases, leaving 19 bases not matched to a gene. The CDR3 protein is CASSSVRNNYGTVYNEQFF. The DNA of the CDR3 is TGTGCCAGCAGCTCAGTCAGGAATAACTACGGGACAGTATACAATGAGCAGTTCTTC.

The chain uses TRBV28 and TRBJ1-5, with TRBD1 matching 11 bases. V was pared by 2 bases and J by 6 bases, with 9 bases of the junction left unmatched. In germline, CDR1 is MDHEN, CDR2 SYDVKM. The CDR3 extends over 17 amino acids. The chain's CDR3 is CASSLDTGTGGSQPQHF. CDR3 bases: TGTGCCAGCAGTTTAGACACCGGGACAGGGGGAAGTCAGCCCCAGCATTTT. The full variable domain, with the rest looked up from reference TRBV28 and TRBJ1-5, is DVKVTQSSRYLVKRTGEKVFLECVQDMDHENMFWYRQDPGLGLRLIYFSYDVKMKEKGDIPEGYSVSREKKERFSLILESASTNQTSMYLCASSLDTGTGGSQPQHFGDGTRLSIL.

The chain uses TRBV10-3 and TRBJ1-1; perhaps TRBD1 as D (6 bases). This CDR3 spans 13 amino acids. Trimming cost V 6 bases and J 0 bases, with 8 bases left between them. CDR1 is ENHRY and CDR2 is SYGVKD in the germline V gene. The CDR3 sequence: CAIRGDMNTEAFF. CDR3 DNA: TGTGCCATCAGAGGGGACATGAACACTGAAGCTTTCTTT.

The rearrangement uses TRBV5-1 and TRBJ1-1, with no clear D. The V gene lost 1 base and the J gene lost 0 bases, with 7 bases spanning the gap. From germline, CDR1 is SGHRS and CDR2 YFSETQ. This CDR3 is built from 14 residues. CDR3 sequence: CASSLWLLNTEAFF. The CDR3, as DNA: TGCGCCAGCAGCTTGTGGCTCCTGAACACTGAAGCTTTCTTT.

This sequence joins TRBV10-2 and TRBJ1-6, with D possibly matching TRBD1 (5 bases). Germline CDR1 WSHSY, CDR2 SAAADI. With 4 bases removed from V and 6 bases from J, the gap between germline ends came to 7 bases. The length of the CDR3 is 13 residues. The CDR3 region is CASSADTNSPLHF. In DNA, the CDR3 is TGCGCCAGCAGTGCGGACACTAATTCACCCCTCCACTTT.

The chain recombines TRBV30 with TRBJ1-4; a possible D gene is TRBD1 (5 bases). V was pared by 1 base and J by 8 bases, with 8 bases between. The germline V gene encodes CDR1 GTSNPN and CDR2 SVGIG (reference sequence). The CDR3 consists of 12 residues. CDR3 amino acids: CAWSEAGEKLFF. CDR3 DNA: TGTGCCTGGAGTGAGGCAGGGGAAAAACTGTTTTTT.

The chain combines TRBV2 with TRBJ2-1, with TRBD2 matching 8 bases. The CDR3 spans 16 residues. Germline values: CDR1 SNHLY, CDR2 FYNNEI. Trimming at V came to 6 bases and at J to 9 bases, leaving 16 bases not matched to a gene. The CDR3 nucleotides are TGTGCCAGCAGACCCGGGGGGGACTCCACCCTTGGTGAGCAGTTCTTC. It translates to CASRPGGDSTLGEQFF.

CDR3 protein: CASSILTGALAYEQYF. CDR3 nucleotide sequence: TGTGCCAGTAGTATCCTCACAGGGGCCCTTGCCTACGAGCAGTACTTC. The chain is built from TRBV19 and TRBJ2-7, with 7 bases lining up with TRBD1. The CDR3 runs 16 residues. The germline V gene encodes CDR1 LNHDA and CDR2 SQIVND (reference sequence). V lost 3 bases, J lost 2 bases, and 10 bases stayed unmatched.

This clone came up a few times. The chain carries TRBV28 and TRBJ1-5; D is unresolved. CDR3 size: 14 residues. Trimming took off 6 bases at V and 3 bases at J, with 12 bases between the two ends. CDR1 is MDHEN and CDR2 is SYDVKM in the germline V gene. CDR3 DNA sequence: TGTGCCAGCAGCCTGGGCCAGCCCAATCAGCCCCAGCATTTT. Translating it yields CASSLGQPNQPQHF.

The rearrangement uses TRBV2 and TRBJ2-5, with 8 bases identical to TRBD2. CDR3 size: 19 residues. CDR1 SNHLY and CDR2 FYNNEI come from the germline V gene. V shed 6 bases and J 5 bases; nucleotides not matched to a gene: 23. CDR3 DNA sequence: TGTGCCAGCAGCACCGTGGACAGTTTGCGGGAGGAAGTACGGGAGACCCAGTACTTC. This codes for CASSTVDSLREEVRETQYF.

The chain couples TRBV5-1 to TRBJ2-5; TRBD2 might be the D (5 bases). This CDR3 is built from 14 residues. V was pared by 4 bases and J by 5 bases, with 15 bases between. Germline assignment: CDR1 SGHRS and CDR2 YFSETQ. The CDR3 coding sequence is TGCGCCAGCAGCCCCCGGCGGGCCCGGGAGACCCAGTACTTC. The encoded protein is CASSPRRARETQYF.

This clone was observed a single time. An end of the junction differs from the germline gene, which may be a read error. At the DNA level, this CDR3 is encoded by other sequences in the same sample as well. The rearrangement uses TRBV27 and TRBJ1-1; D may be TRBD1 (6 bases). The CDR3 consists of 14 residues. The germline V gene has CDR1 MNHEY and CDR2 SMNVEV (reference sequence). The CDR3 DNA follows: TGTGCCAGTAGTTTTAGGACAGAAGGGGATGAAGCTTTCTTT. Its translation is CASSFRTEGDEAFF.